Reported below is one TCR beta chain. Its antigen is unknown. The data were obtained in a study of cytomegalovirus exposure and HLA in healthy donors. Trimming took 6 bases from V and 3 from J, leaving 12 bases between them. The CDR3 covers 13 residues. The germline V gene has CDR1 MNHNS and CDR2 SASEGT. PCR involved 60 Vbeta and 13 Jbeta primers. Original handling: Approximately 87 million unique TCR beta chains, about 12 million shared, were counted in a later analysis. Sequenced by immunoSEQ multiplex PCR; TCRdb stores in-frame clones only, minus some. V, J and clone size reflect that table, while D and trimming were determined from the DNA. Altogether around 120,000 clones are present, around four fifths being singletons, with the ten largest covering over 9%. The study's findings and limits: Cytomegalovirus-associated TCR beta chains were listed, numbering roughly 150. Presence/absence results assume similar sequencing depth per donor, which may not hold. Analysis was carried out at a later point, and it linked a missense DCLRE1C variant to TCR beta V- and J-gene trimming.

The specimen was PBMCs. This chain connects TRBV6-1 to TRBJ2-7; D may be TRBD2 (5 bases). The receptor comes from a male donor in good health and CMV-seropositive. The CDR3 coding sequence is TGTGCCAGCAGCCGAGGGAACGGCTACGAGCAGTACTTC. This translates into CASSRGNGYEQYF.